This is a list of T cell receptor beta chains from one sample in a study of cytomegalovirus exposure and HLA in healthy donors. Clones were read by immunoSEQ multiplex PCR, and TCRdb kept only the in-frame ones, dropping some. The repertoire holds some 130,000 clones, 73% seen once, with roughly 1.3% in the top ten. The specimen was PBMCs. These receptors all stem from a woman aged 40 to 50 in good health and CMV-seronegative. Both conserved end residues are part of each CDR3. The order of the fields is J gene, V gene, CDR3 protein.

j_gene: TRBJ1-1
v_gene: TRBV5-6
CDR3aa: CASSLPRNTEAFF

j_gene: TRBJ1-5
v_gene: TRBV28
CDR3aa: CAIQGVRSNQPQHF

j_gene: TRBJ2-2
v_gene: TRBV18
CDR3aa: CASSSQVNTGELFF

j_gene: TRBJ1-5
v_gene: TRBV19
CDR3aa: CASSNLPQGLGNQPQHF

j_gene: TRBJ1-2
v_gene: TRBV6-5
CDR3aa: CASSYDSTPHGYGYTF

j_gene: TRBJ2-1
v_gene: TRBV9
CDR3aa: CASSVDLAGYYNEQFF

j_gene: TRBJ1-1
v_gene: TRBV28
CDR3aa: CASSLGHLGGTEAFF

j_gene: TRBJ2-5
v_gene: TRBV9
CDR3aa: CASSVAAGGETQYF

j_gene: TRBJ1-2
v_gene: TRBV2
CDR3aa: CASSEGHGPTYGYTF

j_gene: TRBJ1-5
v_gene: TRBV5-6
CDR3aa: CASSSRGQTINQPQHF

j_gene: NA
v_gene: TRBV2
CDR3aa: CASSRDFTYEQYF

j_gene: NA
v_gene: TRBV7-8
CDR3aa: CASSSSRASREQYF

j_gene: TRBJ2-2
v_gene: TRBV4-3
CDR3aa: CASSQEVGGRTGELFF

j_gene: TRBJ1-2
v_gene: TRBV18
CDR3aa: CASSQGSRQIDIANYGYTF

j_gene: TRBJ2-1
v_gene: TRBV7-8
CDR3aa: CASSEGQVSNEQFF

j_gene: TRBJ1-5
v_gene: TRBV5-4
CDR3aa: CASSEDRGNQPQHF

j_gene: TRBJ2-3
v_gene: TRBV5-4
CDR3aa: CASSLYGGGVADTQYF